This T cell receptor (beta chain) was obtained from a study of blood T cells in healthy people across ages. This CDR3 has 19 amino acids. From germline, CDR1 is MNHEY and CDR2 SVGEGT. Unmatched junction bases numbered 13, after V lost 2 bases and J lost 5 bases. Study-level results: Roughly linear declines in TCR beta diversity per million T cells occurred with age. There was a strong correlation between TCR beta diversity and naive T cell percentage. Total diversity from one million sequenced T cells was likely underestimated.

About this clonotype itself: No antigen is known for it.

Alongside a J-beta primer mix, a sample-barcoded 5' primer served in a second PCR lasting roughly 7 to 11 cycles. Every single cDNA molecule received a tag from a template-switch adaptor with 12 random nucleotides. One entry per CDR3 protein results from TCRdb running MiXCR on the 5' RACE reads. This sample has 1.5 million to 2 million distinct CDR3 sequences, with 28% found just once. Sequencing used blood. The chain links TRBV6-2 or TRBV6-3 to TRBJ2-5; 14 nucleotides agree with TRBD2. The TCR was taken from a woman in her 30s in good health. CDR3 DNA sequence: TGTGCCAGCAGTTACCATTCAGGGACTAGCGGGAGTTTCCGGGAGACCCAGTACTTC. This codes for CASSYHSGTSGSFRETQYF.